This is a list of T cell receptor beta chains from one sample in a study of cytomegalovirus exposure and HLA in healthy donors. Data came from immunoSEQ multiplex PCR; TCRdb stores just in-frame clones and leaves some out. The table lists tens of thousands of clones, approximately 81% of them singletons, with under 4% in the top ten. What was sequenced was PBMCs. The receptors come from a woman between 40 and 50 years old in good health and CMV-seronegative. Both conserved end residues are part of each CDR3. A row's size may be missing; if present it is once, few, many or a size class.

>TRBV4-1|-|18
CASSQATRGQANTGELFF
>TRBV5-1|-|14
CASSSGPGANVLTF
>TRBV27|few|14
CASRPDRGRQPQHF
>TRBV15|-|14
CATSTREVGQPQHF
>TRBV30|-|17
CAWSPTVEDRRFYGYTF
>TRBV5-4|-|15
CASSRVGQGGYEQYF
>TRBV4-2|-|19
CASSQDVVSAGGWQETQYF
>TRBV13|-|17
CASSMGTSGRFGGELFF
>TRBV9|once|14
CASSVGMGPDTQYF
>TRBV20-1|-|11
CSAAQGVMAFF
>TRBV11-1|-|13
CASSGLSGNTIYF
>TRBV9|once|15
CASSVLAGETGELFF
>TRBV19|-|14
CASTQGSGANVLTF
>TRBV10-2|-|15
CASRPTSAERYEQYF
>TRBV5-4|-|15
CASSLTSGSQETQYF
>TRBV29-1|-|13
CSVDSTRYNEQFF
>TRBV4-1|-|15
CASSQAQGQTYEQYF
>TRBV6-5|-|15
CASRLAGEHTGELFF
>TRBV6-1|-|14
CASSPRTTYNEQFF
>TRBV5-5|-|15
CASSLLAGSPETQYF
>TRBV6-6|-|14
CASRRQGGNEKLFF
>TRBV19|-|17
CASSAGLAGAFGGTQYF
>TRBV29-1|once|13
CSVALDRGYEQYF
>TRBV5-8|-|13
CASSPDRVKGYTF
>TRBV28|-|11
CASSQGFEAFF
>TRBV9|-|21
CASSHPLQPTGGVVPNYGYTF
>TRBV11-2|-|14
CASSPQGISREQYF
>TRBV28|-|14
CASSATGGGETQYF
>TRBV28|-|16
CASSLGQGRLSSTIYF
>TRBV28|once|14
CASSFSLNTGELFF
>TRBV5-1|-|14
CASSFGRGRETQYF
>TRBV6-5|few|15
CASSRTAYSNQPQHF
>TRBV29-1|-|14
CSVERRMGTDTQYF
>TRBV6-1|-|17
CASSEMVDSRSTDTQYF
>TRBV29-1|-|11
CSQGGTTEAFF
>TRBV4-3|few|15
CASSRVRGNSYEQYF
>TRBV28|-|14
CASSSAGDPGTQYF
>TRBV27|-|18
CASSLSGTVSATNEKLFF
>TRBV5-1|-|16
CASSARTGGDTGELFF
>TRBV5-4|-|15
CASSVPGVAGNTIYF